This TCR beta chain stems from a study of OX40 agonist ivuxolimab in advanced cancers. For the study in its entirety: The costimulatory receptor OX40 (CD134) was targeted by ivuxolimab, a fully human IgG2 agonistic monoclonal antibody. Intravenous ivuxolimab was administered to patients every 2 weeks at six dose levels: 0.01, 0.1, 0.3, 1.5, 3 and 10 mg/kg. Three dose-escalation patients achieved partial responses, one with hepatocellular carcinoma and two with cutaneous melanoma. Patients were allowed to have had prior anti-PD-1, anti-PD-L1 or anti-CTLA-4 therapy, and roughly 40% of the dose-escalation patients had been treated with checkpoint inhibitors. The paper describes the monotherapy dose-escalation part (N ≈ 50 patients) of the phase I trial of ivuxolimab. In the dose-escalation cohort, roughly 82% of patients were male, and the mean age was 60 years with a range of about 20 to 80. Of the roughly 54 patients in dose escalation, about 19 had hepatocellular carcinoma, some 15 had melanoma, 9 had renal cell carcinoma and 9 had head and neck cancer. Peripheral TCRbeta sequencing aimed to test whether ivuxolimab altered TCR sequence diversity and caused clonal T-cell expansion.

Patients with a history of autoimmune disease or receiving systemic immunosuppression were excluded from the trial. In every dose cohort, peripheral blood was drawn for TCR sequencing at baseline, cycle 4 day 1, and cycle 7 day 1. Samples came from an open-label, multicenter, first-in-human phase I dose-escalation trial of ivuxolimab. Adults with locally advanced or metastatic melanoma, renal cell carcinoma, hepatocellular carcinoma or head and neck squamous cell carcinoma were enrolled in the trial. Before TCR sequencing, CD4+ T cells and CD8+ T cells from peripheral blood were sorted into separate populations. The count of this clone is one. Its antigen target is currently unknown. Base qualities are not provided; no much larger clone lies one nucleotide away. Genomic DNA was extracted from sorted cells for sequencing of the TCRbeta CDR3 region. TCRbeta CDR3 regions were sequenced using the immunoSEQ Assay. Here the immuneACCESS table is served through TCRdb, limited to in-frame sequences with V and J called. Missing clones are a known gap in these copies; in checked studies unresolved V genes cover under half, and the rest lacks a known reason. The table for this sample lists approximately 75,000 clones; under 95% of them were counted only once. The ten largest clones add up to about 0.4% of the sample.

Study-wide findings and limitations: Antigen specificity was not determined for the clonally expanded peripheral T cells. At doses of 0.1 to 3.0 mg/kg, clonal expansion of both CD4+ and CD8+ blood T cells was observed from baseline to week 6. Low levels of normalized T-cell clonal expansion were also seen in some nonresponding patients. After ivuxolimab, expanded clones were on average more numerous among CD8+ T cells than among CD4+ T cells. In the 0.1-3.0 mg/kg groups, partial responders had among the lowest normalized peripheral clonal expansion, particularly in CD8+ T cells.

The TCR was taken from an adult with an advanced solid tumor such as melanoma, head and neck, liver or kidney cancer. The specimen was CD4+ or CD8+ T cells sorted from blood, collected in a trial of the OX40 agonist ivuxolimab.

The DNA reads as follows: TGTGCCAGTAGTAGTGGGACAGGAAATGAGCAGTTCTTC. This encodes CASSSGTGNEQFF. The chain uses TRBV19 and TRBJ2-1; TRBD1 fits 8 bases in the junction. CDR1 and CDR2 are drawn from the germline V gene (reference sequence): LNHDA, SQIVND. The CDR3 sequence holds 13 residues, the cysteine and phenylalanine included. The entry retains the CDR3 DNA only, 39 bases that are in frame from base 1. Germline trimming amounts to 4 bases on V and 7 bases on J, with 3 as the count of junction bases outside the gene matches.